These 9 T cell receptor beta chains share one sample of origin, sequenced in a study of blood T cell repertoires in COVID-19. Only in-frame clones appear in the TCRdb table, and some are missing; sequencing was by immunoSEQ multiplex PCR. Here the sample spans 130,000 to 150,000 clones, about 86% being singletons. The sample consisted of peripheral blood. These receptor sequences come from a woman over 75 with acute or convalescent COVID-19.

The chain couples TRBV5-1 to TRBJ2-7, with 7 bases aligning to TRBD1. The CDR3 has 15 residues. The germline V gene has CDR1 SGHRS and CDR2 YFSETQ. The ends lost 0 bases at V and 0 bases at J; junction bases unmatched: 3. The CDR3 region is CASSLAGQVSYEQYF. The CDR3 DNA reads TGCGCCAGCAGCTTGGCAGGACAGGTCTCCTACGAGCAGTACTTC.

V and J are TRBV19 and TRBJ2-7; 9 nucleotides agree with TRBD1. V gave up 6 bases and J gave up 0 bases; unmatched junction bases: 6. The CDR3 contains 15 residues. Germline assignment: CDR1 LNHDA and CDR2 SQIVND (reference sequence). Here the CDR3 DNA reads TGTGCCAGTAGGCCACAGGGGGCTAGCTCCTACGAGCAGTACTTC. Protein product: CASRPQGASSYEQYF.

The chain recombines TRBV25-1 with TRBJ2-6; D might be TRBD2 (5 bases). Germline V gives CDR1 MGHDK, CDR2 SYGVNS. The CDR3 has 14 amino acids. V lost 8 bases and J lost 0, with 8 bases in between. The CDR3 is CASGLASGANVLTF. The CDR3 bases are TGTGCCAGCGGACTCGCCTCTGGGGCCAACGTCCTGACTTTC.

The chain carries TRBV4-1 and TRBJ1-4; D gene uncertain. Trimming pared 3 bases from V and 7 bases from J, leaving 9 bases between. This CDR3 spans 13 amino acids. CDR1 is MGHRA and CDR2 is YSYEKL in the germline V gene. The CDR3 DNA is TGCGCCAGCAGCCAGCGGCCCGCTGAAAAACTGTTTTTT. This sequence encodes CASSQRPAEKLFF.

The chain recombines TRBV12-3 or TRBV12-4 with TRBJ1-1; 10 nucleotides agree with TRBD1. The V and J ends lost 6 bases and 5 bases, in that order; junction bases with no gene match: 3. The CDR3 loop spans 13 amino acids. CDR3 DNA: TGTGCCAGCAGCCAGGACAGGGGGACTGAAGCTTTCTTT. Protein product: CASSQDRGTEAFF.

The gene calls are TRBV5-4 and TRBJ1-2; TRBD1 matches 8 bases. CDR1 and CDR2 (germline): SGHNT, YYREEE (reference sequence). The CDR3 loop spans 18 amino acids. Trimming took 3 bases from V and 4 from J; bases not matched to a gene: 17. The CDR3 DNA reads TGTGCCAGCAGCTCTTATAGTCGGCCAGGGGGCGGGGGCTATGGCTACACCTTC. It specifies CASSSYSRPGGGGYGYTF.

This clone came up a few times. The chain joins TRBV19 to TRBJ1-2; no firm D call. Germline lookup yields CDR1 LNHDA and CDR2 SQIVND (reference sequence). The CDR3 runs to 15 residues. V dropped 6 bases and J dropped 3 bases, with 17 bases sitting between them. Here the CDR3 reads CASRPTATRDYGYTF. As DNA, the CDR3 is TGTGCCAGTAGGCCAACGGCAACGAGGGACTATGGCTACACCTTC. Full variable domain (remainder filled in from reference TRBV19 and TRBJ1-2): DGGITQSPKYLFRKEGQNVTLSCEQNLNHDAMYWYRQDPGQGLRLIYYSQIVNDFQKGDIAEGYSVSREKKESFPLTVTSAQKNPTAFYLCASRPTATRDYGYTFGSGTRLTVV.

V usage is TRBV18 and J usage is TRBJ2-3, with 8 bases fitting TRBD1. Unmatched junction bases numbered 8, after V lost 2 bases and J lost 4 bases. Per the germline V gene, CDR1 is KGHSH and CDR2 is LQKENI. This CDR3 region has 16 residues. The CDR3 region has the DNA TGTGCCAGCTCACCAGACAGGGGCCTGGGCGCAGATACGCAGTATTTT. The encoded protein is CASSPDRGLGADTQYF.

The chain recombines TRBV6-5 with TRBJ1-3; D is possibly TRBD1 (5 bases). Looked up from germline, CDR1 is MNHEY and CDR2 is SVGAGI. Trimming shortened V by 7 bases and J by 6 bases, and 16 bases separated the two germline ends. The CDR3 has 14 residues. CDR3 DNA: TGTGCCAGCATCTCACCCGGAGGGGTAAACACCATATATTTT. This sequence encodes CASISPGGVNTIYF.